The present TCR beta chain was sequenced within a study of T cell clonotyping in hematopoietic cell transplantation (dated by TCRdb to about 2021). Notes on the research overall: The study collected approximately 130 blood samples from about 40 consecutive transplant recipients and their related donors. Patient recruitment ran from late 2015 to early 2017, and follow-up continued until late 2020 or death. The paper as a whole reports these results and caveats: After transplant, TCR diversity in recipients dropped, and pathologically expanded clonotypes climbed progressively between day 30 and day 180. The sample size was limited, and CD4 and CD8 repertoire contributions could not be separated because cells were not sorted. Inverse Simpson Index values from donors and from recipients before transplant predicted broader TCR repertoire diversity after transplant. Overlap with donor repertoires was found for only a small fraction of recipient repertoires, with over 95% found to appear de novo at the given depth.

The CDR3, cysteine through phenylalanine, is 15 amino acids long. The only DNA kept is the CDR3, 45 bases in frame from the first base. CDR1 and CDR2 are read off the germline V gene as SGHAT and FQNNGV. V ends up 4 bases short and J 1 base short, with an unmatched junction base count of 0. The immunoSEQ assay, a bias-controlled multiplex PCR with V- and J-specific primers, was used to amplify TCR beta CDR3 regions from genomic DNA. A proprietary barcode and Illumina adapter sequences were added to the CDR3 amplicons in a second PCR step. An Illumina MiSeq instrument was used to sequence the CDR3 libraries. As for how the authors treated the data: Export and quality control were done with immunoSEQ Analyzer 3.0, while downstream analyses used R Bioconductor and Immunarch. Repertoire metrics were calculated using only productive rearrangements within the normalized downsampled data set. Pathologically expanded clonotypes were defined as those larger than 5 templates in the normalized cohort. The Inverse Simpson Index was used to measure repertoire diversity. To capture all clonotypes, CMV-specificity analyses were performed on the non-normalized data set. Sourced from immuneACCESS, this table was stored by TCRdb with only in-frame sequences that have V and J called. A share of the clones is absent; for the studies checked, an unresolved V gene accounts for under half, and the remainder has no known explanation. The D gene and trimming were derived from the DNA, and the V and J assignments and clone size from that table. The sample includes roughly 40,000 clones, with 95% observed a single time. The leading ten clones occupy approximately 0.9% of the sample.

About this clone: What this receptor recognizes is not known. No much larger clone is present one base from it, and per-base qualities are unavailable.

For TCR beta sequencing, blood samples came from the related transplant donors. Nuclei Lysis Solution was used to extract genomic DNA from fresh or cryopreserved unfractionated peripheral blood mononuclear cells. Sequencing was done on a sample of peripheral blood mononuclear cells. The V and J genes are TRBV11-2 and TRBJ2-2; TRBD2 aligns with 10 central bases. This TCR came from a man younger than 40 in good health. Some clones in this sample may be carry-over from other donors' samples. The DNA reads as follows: TGTGCCAGCAGCTCTAGCGGGGGGAACACCGGGGAGCTGTTTTTT. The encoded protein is CASSSSGGNTGELFF. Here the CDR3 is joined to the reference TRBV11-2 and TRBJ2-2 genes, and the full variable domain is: EAGVAQSPRYKIIEKRQSVAFWCNPISGHATLYWYQQILGQGPKLLIQFQNNGVVDDSQLPKDRFSAERLKGVDSTLKIQPAKLEDSAVYLCASSSSGGNTGELFFGEGSRLTVL.